This TCR beta chain was sequenced during a study of cytomegalovirus exposure and HLA in healthy donors. Overall study context: As released early, the data held some 80 million unique TCRs from HLA-typed donors.

The PCR had 60 Vbeta and 13 Jbeta primers. Study processing details: The authors later counted roughly 76 million unique TCR beta chains, some 11 million of them shared. Sequencing was performed with immunoSEQ multiplex PCR; in TCRdb, only in-frame clones are kept and a portion is missing. V, J and clone size are taken as reported in that table, and D and trimming were inferred from the DNA itself. This table holds some 160,000 clones, about three quarters found once. The sequence was obtained from a woman aged 30 to 39 in good health and CMV-seronegative. The source material was PBMCs.

The CDR3 coding sequence is TGTGCCAGCAGTTGGACAGGGGCATATGGCTACACCTTC. As protein: CASSWTGAYGYTF. The chain carries TRBV6-5 and TRBJ1-2, with TRBD1 identical over 9 bases. Looked up from germline, CDR1 is MNHEY and CDR2 is SVGAGI. CDR3 length: 13 residues. J gave up 5 bases and V 4 bases, and 2 bases lay outside the gene matches.